This TCR beta chain was sequenced for a study of OX40 agonist ivuxolimab in advanced cancers. The germline V gene has CDR1 SGHVS and CDR2 FNYEAQ. Trimming stripped 5 bases from V and 0 bases from J, with 20 bases between. The CDR3 totals 18 residues. Notes on this clone: Its antigen is not known.

Only in-frame clones appear in the TCRdb table, and some are missing; sequencing was by immunoSEQ multiplex PCR. The data show 29,000 or so clones, with approximately 93% seen just once and over 9% held by the top ten. Whole-study findings and limits: Both blood CD4+ and CD8+ T cells showed clonal growth by week 6 at 0.1 to 3.0 mg/kg.

Material: CD4+ or CD8+ T cells sorted from blood, obtained in a trial of the OX40 agonist ivuxolimab. The chain couples TRBV7-6 to TRBJ1-5; no clear D. The source is an adult with an advanced solid tumor such as melanoma, head and neck, liver or kidney cancer. Here the CDR3 reads CASSPESRSPPSNQPQHF. CDR3 nucleotides: TGTGCCAGCAGCCCAGAGAGCCGCAGCCCCCCTAGCAATCAGCCCCAGCATTTT.